A selection of T cell receptor beta chains follows, all from one sample in a study of blood T cells in healthy people across ages. From the 5' RACE reads, TCRdb called clonotypes with MiXCR, one entry per CDR3 protein. The sample consists of around 800,000 distinct CDR3 sequences, roughly 44% of them appearing once. Sequencing input: blood. These receptors originate from a man aged 60 to 69 in good health. The CDR3 runs from the conserved cysteine through the conserved F or W.

v_call	j_call	cdr3_aa
TRBV6-2/TRBV6-3	TRBJ2-7	CASSSAGTGYHEQYF
TRBV6-2/TRBV6-3	TRBJ2-4	CASTPDRERGNIQYF
TRBV7-2	TRBJ2-5	CASSLVRSAGAGETQYF
TRBV27	TRBJ1-6	CASRYREKYSPLHF
TRBV7-2	TRBJ1-6	CASSRTGTGLSPLHF
TRBV20-1	TRBJ1-2	CSAALYYGYTF
TRBV12-3/TRBV12-4	TRBJ1-6	CASTLTDRENSPLHF
TRBV2	TRBJ2-7	CASGPGQEDTCEQYF
TRBV7-2	TRBJ2-3	CASSVLAGGQQDTQYF
TRBV24-1	TRBJ2-1	CATSDLGTGGNEQFF
TRBV6-2/TRBV6-3	TRBJ2-7	CASSNRPGGKYEQYF
TRBV4-3	TRBJ2-5	CASSQGDRPGAQYF
TRBV15	TRBJ2-7	CATSRDRSEQYF
TRBV3-1	TRBJ2-1	CASSQALAGVYNEQFF
TRBV7-2	TRBJ1-6	CASTLSTIRERSPLHF
TRBV7-3	TRBJ1-1	CASSSGQNTEAFF
TRBV12-3/TRBV12-4	TRBJ2-7	CASSPTPGLHYEQYF
TRBV13	TRBJ2-3	CASSLIFAGGASTDTQYF
TRBV7-9	TRBJ1-1	CASSLDGTVNTEAFF
TRBV4-3	TRBJ1-2	CASSHNSGTGVGYTF
TRBV7-2	TRBJ1-5	CASSRDGDGPLFPQHF
TRBV4-3	TRBJ2-2	CASSQDVGVTGELFF
TRBV4-3	TRBJ2-2	CASSQEFNANTGELFF
TRBV5-1	.	CASSVGGVPYEQYF